This T cell receptor (beta chain) appears in the sequencing data of a study of OX40 agonist ivuxolimab in advanced cancers. CDR1 and CDR2 (germline): SEHNR, FQNEAQ (reference sequence). The CDR3 loop spans 15 amino acids. The J segment lost 0 bases and the V segment lost 5 bases, leaving 4 bases of the junction unmatched. Sequencing used immunoSEQ multiplex PCR; TCRdb keeps in-frame clones, though not all of them. The sample contains tens of thousands of clones, 90% to 95% of which appear only once. V gene TRBV7-9 combines with J gene TRBJ2-7, with TRBD1 matching 10 bases. The sample consisted of CD4+ or CD8+ T cells sorted from blood, taken in a trial of the OX40 agonist ivuxolimab. The source is an adult with an advanced solid tumor such as melanoma, head and neck, liver or kidney cancer. The CDR3 sequence: CASSAGQGVSYEQYF. The DNA for the CDR3 is TGTGCCAGCAGCGCAGGACAGGGGGTCTCCTACGAGCAGTACTTC. Full variable domain (rest looked up from reference TRBV7-9 and TRBJ2-7): DTGVSQNPRHKITKRGQNVTFRCDPISEHNRLYWYRQTLGQGPEFLTYFQNEAQLEKSRLLSDRFSAERPKGSFSTLEIQRTEQGDSAMYLCASSAGQGVSYEQYFGPGTRLTVT.